What follows are 29 T cell receptor beta chains derived from one specimen sequenced in a study of early T cells in non-severe SARS-CoV-2 infection. TCRdb re-analysed the 5' RACE reads in MiXCR, keeping a single row per CDR3 protein. The data contain around 68,000 distinct CDR3 sequences, about 6% of them singletons. The starting material was whole blood, obtained at baseline. Receptors were obtained from an adult who was a healthcare worker with PCR-confirmed SARS-CoV-2 infection or an uninfected control (not recorded which).

This clonotype was seen many times. The chain recombines TRBV24-1 with TRBJ2-7; unclear D gene. Germline assignment: CDR1 KGHDR and CDR2 SFDVKD. Deletions cut 2 bases from V and 5 bases from J, with 9 bases between. The CDR3 has 13 residues. CDR3 protein: CATSDYTAHEQYF. CDR3 DNA sequence: TGTGCCACCAGTGATTATACGGCGCACGAGCAGTACTTC.

This clonotype has a count of ten or more. V is TRBV4-3 and J is TRBJ2-7, with 8 nucleotides matching TRBD2. Germline lookup yields CDR1 LGHNA and CDR2 YSLEER. V shed 3 bases and J 4 bases; nucleotides not matched to a gene: 14. CDR3 size: 17 residues. The DNA for the CDR3 is TGCGCCAGCAGCCAGGGACCCGGGACTAGAATAGGGTACGAGCAGTACTTC. Translation: CASSQGPGTRIGYEQYF.

The sample holds many counts of this clonotype. The chain has TRBV28 and TRBJ2-1; 10 bases agree with TRBD2. The length of the CDR3 is 15 residues. The germline V gene has CDR1 MDHEN and CDR2 SYDVKM. The V and J ends lost 5 bases and 4 bases, in that order; junction bases with no gene match: 5. CDR3 loop: CASSPGLADYNEQFF. The CDR3 coding sequence is TGTGCCAGCAGTCCTGGACTAGCGGATTACAATGAGCAGTTCTTC.

The chain links TRBV7-2 to TRBJ2-2, with 8 bases that match TRBD2. The V gene end was trimmed by 5 bases and the J gene end by 3 bases; junction bases not matched to a gene: 8. The CDR3 has 16 amino acids. Germline assignment: CDR1 SGHTA and CDR2 FQGNSA. CDR3 nucleotide sequence: TGTGCCAGCAGCCCGCTTGGACTAGCCGACACCGGGGAGCTGTTTTTT. It translates to CASSPLGLADTGELFF.

This clonotype came up many times. J is TRBJ1-1 and V is TRBV21-1; the table's D call, TRBD1, has no DNA check behind it. TRBV21-1 is designated a pseudogene. The CDR3 sequence is 17 residues long. The CDR3 DNA reads as TGTGCCAGCAGCAAAGTCCCGGGACAGGGGAGGAGGACTGAAGCTTTCTTT. It codes for CASSKVPGQGRRTEAFF.

This clonotype came up many times. The chain combines TRBV13 with TRBJ2-7; 7 positions agree with TRBD2. V shed 6 bases, J shed 5 bases, and the junction held 13 bases outside the gene matches. Germline assignment: CDR1 PRHDT and CDR2 FYEKMQ (reference sequence). The CDR3 consists of 15 residues. DNA for the CDR3: TGTGCCAGCAGTCGCCGGGGTCCCCGGGGGGACGAGCAGTACTTC. It translates to CASSRRGPRGDEQYF.

The sample holds many counts of this clonotype. The chain combines TRBV7-9 with TRBJ2-1, with 12 positions matching TRBD2. The CDR3 spans 15 residues. V was clipped by 5 bases and J by 5 bases; unmatched bases: 4. Germline V gene lookup returns CDR1 SEHNR and CDR2 FQNEAQ (reference sequence). Written as DNA, the CDR3 is TGTGCCAGCAGCCCCCGACTAGCGGGAGACAATGAGCAGTTCTTC. Amino acid sequence: CASSPRLAGDNEQFF.

A single count supports this clonotype. The chain joins TRBV10-3 to TRBJ2-1, with 7 bases aligning to TRBD2. The V gene's germline CDR1 is ENHRY and CDR2 SYGVKD. The J segment lost 5 bases and the V segment lost 10 bases, leaving 11 bases of the junction unmatched. The CDR3 is 14 residues long. The CDR3 loop reads CATGPAGTNNEQFF. Here the CDR3 DNA reads TGTGCCACAGGACCAGCGGGAACGAACAATGAGCAGTTCTTC.

This clonotype was counted at least ten times. The V gene is TRBV29-1, the J gene TRBJ2-3; tentatively, D is TRBD1 or TRBD2 (5 bases each). The CDR3 is 14 amino acids. Germline CDR1 and CDR2: SQVTM and ANQGSEA. Trimming cost V 3 bases and J 4 bases, with 14 bases left between them. CDR3 bases: TGCAGCGTTGATCCGGGACGACCTTCAGATACGCAGTATTTT. It yields the protein CSVDPGRPSDTQYF.

This clonotype was seen many times. This rearrangement joins TRBV20-1 to TRBJ2-7; D unclear. V was shortened by 1 base and J by 5 bases, with 6 bases between the two germline ends. Per germline, CDR1 DFQATT and CDR2 SNEGSKA (reference sequence). This CDR3 is built from 11 residues. CDR3 protein: CSARAGHEQYF. Written as DNA, the CDR3 is TGCAGTGCTAGAGCCGGGCACGAGCAGTACTTC.

The rearrangement links TRBV6-5 to TRBJ2-2, with a possible D match to TRBD1 (5 bases). Germline values: CDR1 MNHEY, CDR2 SVGAGI. V dropped 5 bases and J dropped 7 bases, with 8 bases sitting between them. CDR3 length: 12 residues. This chain's CDR3 is CASSQGFGELFF. CDR3 DNA sequence: TGTGCCAGCAGTCAGGGATTCGGGGAGCTGTTTTTT.

This clonotype was detected ten times or more. J is TRBJ1-2 and V is TRBV20-1; D possibly corresponds to TRBD1 (5 bases). Germline loops: CDR1 DFQATT, CDR2 SNEGSKA (reference sequence). This CDR3 comprises 13 residues. V was pared by 5 bases and J by 3 bases, with 13 bases between. The CDR3 here is CSAPGTGHYGYTF. CDR3 DNA: TGCAGTGCTCCCGGGACGGGACACTATGGCTACACCTTC.

This clonotype appeared many times. V gene TRBV12-3 or TRBV12-4 combines with J gene TRBJ1-5; D may be TRBD1 (5 bases). The CDR3 totals 15 residues. V was cut by 6 bases and J by 4 bases, with 16 bases left in between. In nucleotides, the CDR3 is TGTGCCAGCAGGCGCACCGGGACTAAGAATCAGCCCCAGCATTTT. Encoded protein: CASRRTGTKNQPQHF.

This clonotype has more than one count but fewer than ten. V is TRBV19 and J is TRBJ1-2; 7 positions agree with TRBD1. CDR3 length: 16 residues. Germline CDR1 is LNHDA and CDR2 is SQIVND (reference sequence). The V segment lost 2 bases and the J segment 5 bases; nucleotides outside the gene matches: 11. The CDR3 sequence: CASSIPGTVSFYGYTF. The CDR3 bases are TGTGCCAGTAGTATACCCGGGACAGTCTCCTTTTATGGCTACACCTTC.

This clonotype was detected many times. DNA for the CDR3: TGTGCCAGCAGGGGACCCCATGATCAGCCCCAGCATTTT. As protein: CASRGPHDQPQHF. This sequence joins TRBV25-1 and TRBJ1-5; D may be TRBD1 (5 bases). Trimming shortened V by 6 bases and J by 5 bases, and 11 bases separated the two germline ends. The CDR3 totals 13 residues. Germline CDR1 reads MGHDK; CDR2 reads SYGVNS.

This clonotype appeared many times. The chain has TRBV29-1 and TRBJ1-1; no firm D call. Germline loops: CDR1 SQVTM, CDR2 ANQGSEA. Trimming removed 2 bases from V and 0 bases from J, with 4 bases in between. This CDR3 comprises 12 residues. This chain's CDR3 is CSVETLNTEAFF. As DNA, the CDR3 is TGCAGCGTTGAAACCTTGAACACTGAAGCTTTCTTT.

In this sample, this clonotype turned up many times. The rearrangement joins TRBV7-9 to TRBJ1-1; no reliable D call. Germline CDR1 is SEHNR and CDR2 is FQNEAQ (reference sequence). Trimming cost V 8 bases and J 2 bases, with 9 bases left between them. The CDR3 has 12 residues. The CDR3 loop is CASGRRNTEAFF. CDR3 in DNA: TGTGCCAGCGGGAGGAGAAACACTGAAGCTTTCTTT.

This clonotype was recorded at least ten times. The genes are TRBV13 and TRBJ2-3; possibly TRBD1 for D (5 bases). Germline V gene data show CDR1 as PRHDT and CDR2 as FYEKMQ (reference sequence). This CDR3 is built from 16 residues. Trimming stripped 5 bases from V and 7 bases from J, with 22 bases between. CDR3 sequence reads: CASSLRTTSLSNTQYF. The CDR3 nucleotides read TGTGCCAGCAGCCTCAGGACAACCTCCCTTTCTAATACGCAGTATTTT.

This clonotype showed up many times. The chain is built from TRBV20-1 and TRBJ2-7; D may be TRBD2 (5 bases). CDR3 length equals 12 residues. Trimming pared 2 bases from V and 2 bases from J, leaving 7 bases between. Germline-derived CDR1 and CDR2 are DFQATT and SNEGSKA (reference sequence). Here the CDR3 DNA reads TGCAGTGCTAGATTACTAGCCTACGAGCAGTACTTC. Translated: CSARLLAYEQYF.

The sample holds many counts of this clonotype. The V gene is TRBV10-3, the J gene TRBJ2-7; TRBD2 might be the D (6 bases). Between the trimmed V and J ends, which lost 0 bases and 3 bases, there was a span of 9 bases. The germline V gene has CDR1 ENHRY and CDR2 SYGVKD. The CDR3 has 14 residues. The CDR3 loop reads CAISESDYHYEQYF. CDR3 sequence (DNA): TGTGCCATCAGTGAGTCGGACTACCACTACGAGCAGTACTTC.

This chain joins TRBV15 and TRBJ2-1; 7 bases are shared with TRBD2. CDR1 and CDR2 from the germline V gene are LNHNV and YYDKDF (reference sequence). Losses at the gene ends were 0 bases for V and 4 bases for J; bases not matched to a gene: 6. The CDR3 covers 16 residues. The CDR3 nucleotides read TGTGCCACCAGCAGAGATCGACTAGCAGATTACAATGAGCAGTTCTTC. It is translated as CATSRDRLADYNEQFF.

This clonotype appeared many times. This chain uses TRBV10-3 with TRBJ1-1; possibly TRBD1 for D (6 bases). V was cut by 7 bases and J by 1 base, with 10 bases left in between. The CDR3 length is 13 residues. Germline V gene data show CDR1 as ENHRY and CDR2 as SYGVKD. This CDR3 reads CAIMGTPNTEAFF. The DNA of the CDR3 is TGTGCCATCATGGGGACACCGAACACTGAAGCTTTCTTT.

This clonotype was counted many times. The chain carries TRBV7-2 and TRBJ1-6, with 8 bases aligning to TRBD1. From germline, CDR1 is SGHTA and CDR2 FQGNSA. CDR3 size: 15 residues. J lost 8 bases, V lost 0 bases, and 3 bases had no gene match. CDR3 loop: CASSLAATGDSPLHF. In DNA, the CDR3 is TGTGCCAGCAGCTTAGCTGCGACAGGGGATTCACCCCTCCACTTT.

The V gene is TRBV18, the J gene TRBJ2-7; the D is unclear. The length of the CDR3 is 13 residues. Trimming removed 6 bases at V and 3 bases at J, with 12 bases between. Germline loops: CDR1 KGHSH, CDR2 LQKENI. The CDR3 coding sequence is TGTGCCAGCTCCCTTCAAGACGGCTACGAGCAGTACTTC. It yields the protein CASSLQDGYEQYF.

The table lists this clonotype with a few counts. V usage is TRBV20-1 and J usage is TRBJ2-7; the match to TRBD1 covers 7 bases. J lost 3 bases, V lost 6 bases, and 8 bases had no gene match. CDR1 and CDR2 (germline): DFQATT, SNEGSKA (reference sequence). The CDR3 is made up of 13 amino acids. The CDR3 loop is CSARGDRDYEQYF. The CDR3 nucleotides read TGCAGTGCCAGGGGCGACAGGGACTACGAGCAGTACTTC.

Ten or more counts support this clonotype. The chain has TRBV5-1 and TRBJ1-2; D not certain. Germline CDR1 is SGHRS and CDR2 is YFSETQ. V shed 1 base and J shed 3 bases, with 10 bases lying between them. The CDR3 spans 14 residues. The CDR3 DNA follows: TGCGCCAGCAGCTTGCTAACTCCAGACTATGGCTACACCTTC. This sequence encodes CASSLLTPDYGYTF.

In this sample, this clonotype turned up a few times. J is TRBJ1-2 and V is TRBV20-1; 8 nucleotides agree with TRBD1. Trimming cost V 0 bases and J 4 bases; bases outside gene matches: 13. The germline V gene has CDR1 DFQATT and CDR2 SNEGSKA (reference sequence). The CDR3 runs to 17 residues. The CDR3 nucleotides are TGCAGTGCTAGAGATCTCAGGACAGGGACGAGGACCTATGGCTACACCTTC. It is translated as CSARDLRTGTRTYGYTF.

The sample holds many counts of this clonotype. V gene TRBV7-6 combines with J gene TRBJ2-2; TRBD2 matches at 9 bases. V trimming: 2 bases; J trimming: 7 bases; junction bases outside the gene matches: 8. The length of the CDR3 is 16 residues. Germline CDR1 reads SGHVS; CDR2 reads FNYEAQ. This CDR3 is CASSLRLAGDDGELFF. DNA for the CDR3: TGTGCCAGCAGCTTACGGTTAGCGGGAGATGACGGGGAGCTGTTTTTT.

The chain is built from TRBV7-8 and TRBJ2-3; 8 nucleotides line up with TRBD1. Germline assignment: CDR1 SGHVS and CDR2 FQNEAQ. This CDR3 has 16 residues. After removal of 6 bases from V and 1 base from J, the junction contained 9 bases not matched to a gene. For the CDR3, the DNA is TGTGCCAGCAGATCAGGGACAGGATCGCGCACAGATACGCAGTATTTT. This translates into CASRSGTGSRTDTQYF.